These 27 T cell receptor beta chains originate from one sample sequenced in a study of blood T cell repertoires in COVID-19. Clones were sequenced by immunoSEQ multiplex PCR, and TCRdb holds only the in-frame ones, with some missing. This sample yields 65,000 to 95,000 clones, of which about 87% are seen a single time; roughly 4.4% belongs to the top ten. The sequenced sample was peripheral blood. These receptors came from a man aged 45-65 years with active COVID-19.

This clone turned up a few times. The V and J genes are TRBV7-2 and TRBJ1-1; D is perhaps TRBD1 (5 bases). V dropped 8 bases and J dropped 0 bases, with 19 bases sitting between them. In germline, CDR1 is SGHTA, CDR2 FQGNSA. This CDR3 contains 16 residues. CDR3 loop: CASSRRVGPMNTEAFF. For the CDR3, the DNA is TGTGCCAGCTCGCGCCGGGTGGGGCCTATGAACACTGAAGCTTTCTTT.

The chain is built from TRBV5-6 and TRBJ1-1; D gene uncertain. The V gene's germline CDR1 is SGHDT and CDR2 YYEEEE. CDR3 length: 14 amino acids. With 0 bases removed from V and 4 bases from J, the gap between germline ends came to 10 bases. The CDR3 sequence: CASSLAQAGTEAFF. The CDR3 nucleotides read TGTGCCAGCAGCTTGGCTCAGGCGGGCACTGAAGCTTTCTTT.

The chain links TRBV7-8 to TRBJ2-3; D is uncertain. CDR1 is SGHVS, CDR2 FQNEAQ, per germline. The V gene lost 1 base and the J gene lost 3 bases, with 14 bases spanning the gap. The CDR3 runs to 16 residues. The CDR3 reads CASSLGANRLTDTQYF. The CDR3 nucleotides read TGTGCCAGCAGCTTAGGGGCCAATCGGCTGACAGATACGCAGTATTTT.

The chain uses TRBV4-1 and TRBJ1-1; perhaps TRBD1 as D (5 bases). Per the germline V gene, CDR1 is MGHRA and CDR2 is YSYEKL. The CDR3 sequence is 15 residues long. Trimming pared 4 bases from V and 3 bases from J, leaving 15 bases between. In DNA, the CDR3 is TGCGCCAGCAGCCCAGAGGAGGGGTGGGACACTGAAGCTTTCTTT. Its protein product is CASSPEEGWDTEAFF.

The genes are TRBV5-4 and TRBJ1-1; maybe TRBD1 (5 bases). This CDR3 is built from 15 residues. CDR1 is SGHNT, CDR2 YYREEE, per germline (reference sequence). Trimming cost V 0 bases and J 2 bases, with 11 bases left between them. CDR3 protein: CASSLAGRTNTEAFF. The CDR3 region has the DNA TGTGCCAGCAGCTTGGCCGGGCGGACAAACACTGAAGCTTTCTTT.

The rearrangement links TRBV11-3 to TRBJ2-1; 13 nucleotides match TRBD2. This CDR3 is built from 14 residues. Germline trimming cut 5 bases from V and 9 bases from J; bases unmatched to any gene: 4. Germline CDR1 reads SGHNT; CDR2 reads YENEEA. The CDR3 loop reads CASSIGLAGVEQFF. The CDR3 DNA reads as TGTGCCAGCAGCATAGGACTAGCGGGGGTTGAGCAGTTCTTC.

The chain combines TRBV18 with TRBJ2-3; 11 nucleotides match TRBD1. The ends lost 0 bases at V and 5 bases at J; junction bases unmatched: 7. Germline CDR1 is KGHSH and CDR2 is LQKENI. The CDR3 consists of 17 residues. CDR3 protein: CASSPPLGTGGVDTQYF. CDR3 bases: TGTGCCAGCTCACCACCCCTTGGGACAGGGGGGGTAGATACGCAGTATTTT.

The chain recombines TRBV7-2 with TRBJ2-1, with D unresolved. The germline V gene has CDR1 SGHTA and CDR2 FQGNSA. The ends were cut back, 5 bases at V and 3 bases at J, with 14 bases in the middle. This CDR3 has 15 residues. The CDR3 sequence: CASSRRSYGYNEQFF. As DNA, the CDR3 is TGTGCCAGCAGCCGGAGAAGTTACGGCTACAATGAGCAGTTCTTC.

V gene TRBV7-8 combines with J gene TRBJ1-6; 8 bases match TRBD1. Trimming took 4 bases from V and 8 from J; bases not matched to a gene: 7. CDR1 and CDR2 from the germline V gene are SGHVS and FQNEAQ. The CDR3 length is 15 residues. The CDR3 DNA follows: TGTGCCAGCAGCTCTAGACAGGGGATTGATTCACCCCTCCACTTT. Protein sequence: CASSSRQGIDSPLHF.

The V call is TRBV2, the J call TRBJ2-2; 9 bases fit TRBD2. CDR3 length equals 15 residues. V gave up 6 bases and J gave up 6 bases; unmatched junction bases: 8. Germline V CDR1 and CDR2: SNHLY, FYNNEI. Written as DNA, the CDR3 is TGTGCCAGCAGCCCCCTAGCGGGGAGACCCGGGGAGCTGTTTTTT. Amino acid sequence: CASSPLAGRPGELFF.

The rearrangement links TRBV6-1 to TRBJ2-7, with D possibly matching TRBD1 (6 bases). The V gene lost 1 base and the J gene lost 0 bases, with 10 bases spanning the gap. Germline CDR1 MNHNS, CDR2 SASEGT. This CDR3 region has 15 residues. CDR3 sequence (DNA): TGTGCCAGCAGTGAAGAGGGGACATCCTCCTACGAGCAGTACTTC. Protein: CASSEEGTSSYEQYF.

The rearrangement joins TRBV19 to TRBJ2-1, with 9 bases lining up with TRBD2. This CDR3 contains 15 residues. J lost 8 bases, V lost 3 bases, and 8 bases had no gene match. From germline, CDR1 is LNHDA and CDR2 SQIVND (reference sequence). This CDR3 reads CASSIGGTSKYEQFF. In DNA form, the CDR3 reads TGTGCCAGTAGTATCGGTGGGACTAGCAAATATGAGCAGTTCTTC.

The V call is TRBV27, the J call TRBJ2-7; D might be TRBD2 (6 bases). V lost 8 bases and J 0 bases, leaving 29 bases between the germline ends. The CDR3 consists of 19 residues. Germline V gene data show CDR1 as MNHEY and CDR2 as SMNVEV (reference sequence). The CDR3 DNA is TGTGCCAGCCCCAGTATAGACGGGACTGGGGCGGGCCCCTCCTACGAGCAGTACTTC. Protein: CASPSIDGTGAGPSYEQYF.

CDR3 amino acids: CASSPSGTGMSYEQYF. The CDR3 region has the DNA TGTGCCAGCAGCCCCTCCGGGACAGGGATGTCCTACGAGCAGTACTTC. The gene calls are TRBV28 and TRBJ2-7; TRBD1 agrees at 9 bases. Germline V gene sequence: CDR1 MDHEN, CDR2 SYDVKM. The CDR3 runs to 16 residues. J was trimmed by 1 base and V by 6 bases; bases with no gene match: 10.

The chain combines TRBV7-2 with TRBJ1-3; D unclear. Germline V CDR1 and CDR2: SGHTA, FQGNSA. The CDR3 is 14 residues long. Trimming took 2 bases from V and 7 from J, leaving 12 bases between them. CDR3 sequence: CASSLSWGDNTIYF. CDR3 DNA sequence: TGTGCCAGCAGCTTATCATGGGGAGACAACACCATATATTTT.

The chain employs TRBV11-1 and TRBJ2-7; 8 bases are a match to TRBD1. The V segment lost 5 bases and the J segment 2 bases; nucleotides outside the gene matches: 8. CDR1 is SGHAT and CDR2 is FQDESV in the germline V gene (reference sequence). This CDR3 region has 15 residues. CDR3 in DNA: TGTGCCAGCAGCGCTGACAGGGGTGGACCCTACGAGCAGTACTTC. It yields the protein CASSADRGGPYEQYF. The full variable domain, with the rest looked up from reference TRBV11-1 and TRBJ2-7, is EAEVAQSPRYKITEKSQAVAFWCDPISGHATLYWYRQILGQGPELLVQFQDESVVDDSQLPKDRFSAERLKGVDSTLKIQPAELGDSAMYLCASSADRGGPYEQYFGPGTRLTVT.

The rearrangement joins TRBV28 to TRBJ2-7; 7 nucleotides align to TRBD2. The CDR3 sequence is 13 residues long. With 4 bases clipped from V and 6 bases from J, the junction kept 6 bases outside the gene matches. Per the germline V gene, CDR1 is MDHEN and CDR2 is SYDVKM. In DNA, the CDR3 is TGTGCCAGCAGTTCCCATAGCGGGCGCGAGCAGTACTTC. Translation gives CASSSHSGREQYF. Full variable domain (remainder filled in from reference TRBV28 and TRBJ2-7): DVKVTQSSRYLVKRTGEKVFLECVQDMDHENMFWYRQDPGLGLRLIYFSYDVKMKEKGDIPEGYSVSREKKERFSLILESASTNQTSMYLCASSSHSGREQYFGPGTRLTVT.

This chain uses TRBV5-5 with TRBJ1-5; possibly TRBD1 for D (5 bases). Germline values: CDR1 SGHKS, CDR2 YYEKEE (reference sequence). V shed 0 bases and J shed 3 bases, with 10 bases lying between them. The CDR3 runs to 15 residues. DNA for the CDR3: TGTGCCAGCAGCTTGGAGACAGAGGACAATCAGCCCCAGCATTTT. It specifies CASSLETEDNQPQHF.

The CDR3 loop is CASAGQGSNTGELFF. The CDR3 DNA follows: TGTGCCAGCGCGGGACAGGGTTCGAACACCGGGGAGCTGTTTTTT. The genes are TRBV28 and TRBJ2-2; 9 positions agree with TRBD1. Germline loops: CDR1 MDHEN, CDR2 SYDVKM. V dropped 8 bases and J dropped 0; count of bases not matched to a gene: 4. The CDR3 consists of 15 residues.

The V gene is TRBV20-1, the J gene TRBJ2-7, with D perhaps matching TRBD2 (6 bases). CDR3 length equals 15 residues. V was shortened by 3 bases and J by 3 bases, with 18 bases between the two germline ends. The germline CDR1 and CDR2 sequences are DFQATT and SNEGSKA (reference sequence). DNA for the CDR3: TGCAGTGCTAGTCCCAGCCGCGGGAAAATCTACGAGCAGTACTTC. It encodes CSASPSRGKIYEQYF.

V is TRBV7-8 and J is TRBJ2-1; TRBD2 matches at 8 bases. The length of the CDR3 is 15 residues. Trimming at V came to 0 bases and at J to 6 bases, leaving 4 bases not matched to a gene. Germline CDR1 SGHVS, CDR2 FQNEAQ. CDR3 nucleotide sequence: TGTGCCAGCAGCTTAGCTGCGGGGGGATTCAATGAGCAGTTCTTC. It translates to CASSLAAGGFNEQFF. Full variable domain (outside the CDR3, taken from reference TRBV7-8 and TRBJ2-1): GAGVSQSPRYKVAKRGQDVALRCDPISGHVSLFWYQQALGQGPEFLTYFQNEAQLDKSGLPSDRFFAERPEGSVSTLKIQRTQQEDSAVYLCASSLAAGGFNEQFFGPGTRLTVL.

This clone was seen just once. The chain is built from TRBV11-1 and TRBJ2-1; no definite D call. CDR1 is SGHAT and CDR2 is FQDESV in the germline V gene (reference sequence). V was trimmed by 4 bases and J by 6 bases, leaving 10 bases between them. This CDR3 is built from 13 residues. The CDR3 region is CASSSSRSNEQFF. CDR3 DNA sequence: TGTGCCAGCAGCTCCTCCAGATCCAATGAGCAGTTCTTC.

This rearrangement joins TRBV28 to TRBJ2-3; 7 nucleotides line up with TRBD2. The CDR3 consists of 16 residues. CDR1 and CDR2 from the germline V gene are MDHEN and SYDVKM. Unmatched junction bases numbered 13, after V lost 5 bases and J lost 5 bases. DNA of the CDR3: TGTGCCAGCAGTGGTGCGGGAGTGGGTTTAGGAGATACGCAGTATTTT. Amino acids: CASSGAGVGLGDTQYF.

This sequence joins TRBV5-5 and TRBJ1-1, with TRBD1 as a possible D gene (5 bases). V was shortened by 4 bases and J by 1 base, with 11 bases between the two germline ends. Per the germline V gene, CDR1 is SGHKS and CDR2 is YYEKEE (reference sequence). The CDR3 sequence is 14 residues long. CDR3 in amino acids: CASSTGLGNTEAFF. CDR3 nucleotides: TGTGCCAGCAGCACGGGACTCGGGAACACTGAAGCTTTCTTT.

DNA of the CDR3: TGCGCCAGCAGTCCGAACAGGGGATCTGGCTACACCTTC. This sequence encodes CASSPNRGSGYTF. This chain connects TRBV10-1 to TRBJ1-2; 7 positions agree with TRBD1. The CDR3 length is 13 residues. Germline trimming cut 5 bases from V and 7 bases from J; bases unmatched to any gene: 7. Germline V gives CDR1 WNHNN, CDR2 SYGVQD (reference sequence).

The chain is built from TRBV6-5 and TRBJ2-3; 8 bases fit TRBD2. CDR1 and CDR2 from the germline V gene are MNHEY and SVGAGI. V lost 8 bases, J lost 4 bases, and 8 bases stayed unmatched. This CDR3 is 14 amino acids long. DNA for the CDR3: TGTGCCAGCGACGGCGCGGGGGGCGCAGATACGCAGTATTTT. Translation gives CASDGAGGADTQYF.

V is TRBV4-2 and J is TRBJ2-3; D gene uncertain. Per germline, CDR1 LGHNA and CDR2 YNFKEQ. V gave up 1 base and J gave up 0 bases, with 5 bases separating them. This CDR3 contains 14 residues. Here the CDR3 DNA reads TGTGCCAGCAGCCAAGTGTCTAGCACAGATACGCAGTATTTT. Translation gives CASSQVSSTDTQYF.